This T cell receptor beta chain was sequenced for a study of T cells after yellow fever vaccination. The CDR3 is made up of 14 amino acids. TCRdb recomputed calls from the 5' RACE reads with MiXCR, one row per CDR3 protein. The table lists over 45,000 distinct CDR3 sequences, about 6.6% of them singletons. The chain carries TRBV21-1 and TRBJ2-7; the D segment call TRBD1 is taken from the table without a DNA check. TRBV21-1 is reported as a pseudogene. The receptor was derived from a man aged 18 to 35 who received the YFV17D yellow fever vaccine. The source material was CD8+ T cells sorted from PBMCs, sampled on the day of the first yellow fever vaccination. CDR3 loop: CASPDWTDSYEQYV. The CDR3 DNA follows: TGTGCCAGTCCTGATTGGACAGACTCCTACGAGCAGTACGTC.